This T cell receptor (beta chain) was sequenced during a study of identifying expanded T cells in peripheral blood. The protocol was immunoSEQ multiplex PCR, while the TCRdb copy is restricted to in-frame clones and leaves out a portion. The sample consists of some 130,000 clones, about 88% of them appearing once. V lost 0 bases and J lost 2, with 10 bases in between. From germline, CDR1 is MNHEY and CDR2 SVGAGI. The CDR3 loop spans 16 amino acids. The material sequenced was blood. The source is a person aged 18-70 years in good health. This chain joins TRBV6-5 and TRBJ2-2; tentatively, D is TRBD2 (6 bases). In nucleotides, the CDR3 is TGTGCCAGCAGTTACTCTCAGGGACTCAACACCGGGGAGCTGTTTTTT. Translated: CASSYSQGLNTGELFF.